The sample holds a few counts of the clone carrying this T cell receptor (beta chain). The target antigen is unknown. The PCR employed 60 Vbeta primers together with 13 Jbeta primers. The method was immunoSEQ multiplex PCR; TCRdb's version includes in-frame clones alone and lacks a portion of them. Seen here are about 130,000 clones, 75% to 85% observed once, and the top ten hold 1.9%. Trimming left V 0 bases short and J 4 bases short, with 16 bases between. Germline loops: CDR1 SGDLS, CDR2 YYNGEE. This CDR3 region has 16 residues. These data belong to a study of cytomegalovirus exposure and HLA in healthy donors. Turning to the study itself: When fewer than 400 donors were genotyped, approximately 80% of them were found to fall in the Caucasian-associated ancestry cluster.

Findings of the study overall: Later on, analysis showed that most CMV-associated TCR beta chains appeared to be HLA-restricted. Association of 15,000 to 20,000 TCR beta sequences with HLA alleles was found at 0.05 false discovery rate in a later analysis. As a later analysis showed, several of the most significant clusters appeared to be linked to common viral pathogens.

Sequencing was carried out using PBMCs. The genes are TRBV9 and TRBJ2-5; TRBD2 might be the D (7 bases). The sequence was collected from a man over 45 in good health and CMV-seronegative. The CDR3, as DNA: TGTGCCAGCAGCGTAGTCGAAGGGGGGGGTCCAGAGACCCAGTACTTC. This encodes CASSVVEGGGPETQYF.